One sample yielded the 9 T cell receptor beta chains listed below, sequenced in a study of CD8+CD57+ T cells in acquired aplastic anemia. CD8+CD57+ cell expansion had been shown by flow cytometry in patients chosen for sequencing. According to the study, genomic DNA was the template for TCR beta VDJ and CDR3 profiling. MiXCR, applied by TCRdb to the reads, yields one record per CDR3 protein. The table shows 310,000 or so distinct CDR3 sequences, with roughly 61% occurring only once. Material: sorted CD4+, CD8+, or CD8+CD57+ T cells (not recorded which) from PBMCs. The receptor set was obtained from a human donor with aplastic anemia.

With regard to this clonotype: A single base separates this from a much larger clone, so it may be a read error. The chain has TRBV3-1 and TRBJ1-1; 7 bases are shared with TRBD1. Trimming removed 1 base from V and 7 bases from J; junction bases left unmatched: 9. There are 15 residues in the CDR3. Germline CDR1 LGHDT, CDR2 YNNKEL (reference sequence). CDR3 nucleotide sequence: TGTGCCAGCAGCCAAGGTCAGGGGGTATTAGTTGAAGCTTTCTTT. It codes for CASSQGQGVLVEAFF.

The CDR3: CASSLGGTENTEAFF. The CDR3 coding sequence is TGTGCCAGCAGCTTAGGAGGGACGGAGAACACTGAAGCTTTCTTT. V is TRBV7-3 and J is TRBJ1-1; D perhaps matches TRBD1 (5 bases). This CDR3 contains 15 residues. Trimming pared 2 bases from V and 1 base from J, leaving 11 bases between. Germline CDR1 reads SGHTA; CDR2 reads FQGTGA. Full variable domain (outside the CDR3, taken from reference TRBV7-3 and TRBJ1-1): GAGVSQTPSNKVTEKGKYVELRCDPISGHTALYWYRQSLGQGPEFLIYFQGTGAADDSGLPNDRFFAVRPEGSVSTLKIQRTERGDSAVYLCASSLGGTENTEAFFGQGTRLTVV.

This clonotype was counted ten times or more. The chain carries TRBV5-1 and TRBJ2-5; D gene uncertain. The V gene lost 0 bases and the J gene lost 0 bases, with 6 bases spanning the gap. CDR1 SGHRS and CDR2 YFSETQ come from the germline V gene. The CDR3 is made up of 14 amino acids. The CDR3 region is CASSLAPYQETQYF. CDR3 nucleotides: TGCGCCAGCAGCTTGGCCCCCTACCAAGAGACCCAGTACTTC.

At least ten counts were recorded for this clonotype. The CDR3 spells CASTRGGAFDNQPQHF. The DNA of the CDR3 is TGTGCCAGTACCAGAGGAGGGGCTTTTGACAATCAGCCCCAGCATTTT. This sequence joins TRBV19 and TRBJ1-5, with D maybe TRBD1 (5 bases). The V gene's germline CDR1 is LNHDA and CDR2 SQIVND (reference sequence). V was cut by 7 bases and J by 3 bases, with 19 bases left in between. The CDR3 has 16 residues.

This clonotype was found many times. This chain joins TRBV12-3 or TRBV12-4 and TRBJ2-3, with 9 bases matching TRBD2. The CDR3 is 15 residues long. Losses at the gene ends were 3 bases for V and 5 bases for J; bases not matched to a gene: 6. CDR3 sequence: CASSLAGGPLDTQYF. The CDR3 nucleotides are TGTGCCAGCAGTTTGGCGGGAGGGCCGCTAGATACGCAGTATTTT.

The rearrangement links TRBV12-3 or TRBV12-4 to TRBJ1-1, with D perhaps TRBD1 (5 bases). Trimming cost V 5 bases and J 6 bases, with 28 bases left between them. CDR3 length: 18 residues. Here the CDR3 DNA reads TGTGCCAGCAGTCACCCTAGCGGGAGGGCCATGGGGGGTGCTGAAGCTTTCTTT. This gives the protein CASSHPSGRAMGGAEAFF.

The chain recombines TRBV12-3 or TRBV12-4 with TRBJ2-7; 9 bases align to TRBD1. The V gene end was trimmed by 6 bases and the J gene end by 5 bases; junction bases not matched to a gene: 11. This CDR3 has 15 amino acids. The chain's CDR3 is CASSTPGQGRDEQYF. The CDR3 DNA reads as TGTGCCAGCAGCACTCCGGGACAGGGTCGCGACGAGCAGTACTTC.

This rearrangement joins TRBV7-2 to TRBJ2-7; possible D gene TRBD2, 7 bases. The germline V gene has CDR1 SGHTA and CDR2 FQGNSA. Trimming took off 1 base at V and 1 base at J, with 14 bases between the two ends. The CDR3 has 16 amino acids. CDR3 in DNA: TGTGCCAGCAGCTTAGGGACAGCGGGAAATTCCTACGAGCAGTACTTC. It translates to CASSLGTAGNSYEQYF.

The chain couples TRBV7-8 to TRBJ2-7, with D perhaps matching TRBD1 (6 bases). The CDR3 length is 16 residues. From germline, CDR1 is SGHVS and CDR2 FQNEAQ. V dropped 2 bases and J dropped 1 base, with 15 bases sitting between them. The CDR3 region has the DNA TGTGCCAGCAGCTTAAACGGACAGAGGTCGTCCTACGAGCAGTACTTC. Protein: CASSLNGQRSSYEQYF.